The clone carrying this T cell receptor (beta chain) was observed at least ten times. Its specificity is not known. These data originate in a study of regulatory T cells in long-lasting Graves disease. Sample time point: newly diagnosed GD, antithyroid drugs for less than 3 months. The authors made the TCR library using RNA they extracted from PBMCs. Broader study findings: The study found lower TCR diversity in persistent Graves' patients than in newly diagnosed ones. A limited number of samples was an acknowledged limitation.

Arm-PCR of CDR3 regions with iRepertoire HTBI primers generated TCR beta libraries. TCRdb re-called the multiplex PCR reads with MiXCR, one entry per CDR3 protein. The sample contains approximately 400,000 distinct CDR3 sequences, roughly 10% of which appear only once. Germline CDR1 is LGHNA and CDR2 is YSLEER. Between the trimmed V and J ends, which lost 4 bases and 0 bases, there was a span of 9 bases. The CDR3 runs 14 residues. These data also featured in a second study, about T cells in Graves' hyperthyroidism and ophthalmopathy. Per that paper: When the TCR CDR3 underwent first-round RT-PCR, the HTBI primer set was used.

This TCR was sampled from a woman between 18 and 30 years old with Graves disease. The chain is built from TRBV4-3 and TRBJ1-1, with D unclear. The sequencing here drew on peripheral blood mononuclear cells (PBMCs), taken at new diagnosis, from a patient treated with antithyroid drugs. The CDR3 DNA reads TGCGCCAGCAGCCCAAGTGGTTTGAACACTGAAGCTTTCTTT. Residues: CASSPSGLNTEAFF.